This T cell receptor (beta chain) is from a study of siplizumab effects on memory and regulatory T cells. General study results and limits: Reactions containing siplizumab showed mappable alloreactive CD4+ clones averaging 68.8% Treg-derived, versus 25% to 30% in controls.

The data were produced by immunoSEQ multiplex PCR, yet TCRdb's version contains in-frame clones alone and is incomplete. The sample records over 100,000 clones, just over 90% being singletons. In the case of this clone: Its cognate antigen is unknown.

The CDR3 contains 11 residues. Trimming pared 6 bases from V and 8 bases from J, leaving 7 bases between. Germline V lookup: CDR1 ENHRY, CDR2 SYGVKD. Specimen: Tregs sorted from blood. J is TRBJ1-4 and V is TRBV10-3, with D uncertain. This TCR derives from a human donor in good health. The CDR3 here is CAIRAGEKLFF. Here the CDR3 DNA reads TGTGCCATCAGGGCGGGAGAAAAACTGTTTTTT.